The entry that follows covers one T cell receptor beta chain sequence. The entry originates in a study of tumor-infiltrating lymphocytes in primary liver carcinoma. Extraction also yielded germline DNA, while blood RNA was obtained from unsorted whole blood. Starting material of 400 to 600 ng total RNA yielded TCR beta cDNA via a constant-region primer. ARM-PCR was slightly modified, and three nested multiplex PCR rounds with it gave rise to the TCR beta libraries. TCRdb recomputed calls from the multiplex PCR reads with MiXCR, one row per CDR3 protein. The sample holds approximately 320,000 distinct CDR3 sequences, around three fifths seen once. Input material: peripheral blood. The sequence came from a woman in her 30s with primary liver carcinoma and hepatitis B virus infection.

DNA for the CDR3: TGTGCCAGCGTCAGGTGGGGCCTACAAGAGACCCAGTACTTC. Encoded protein: CASVRWGLQETQYF. The chain employs TRBV7-9 and TRBJ2-5; D perhaps matches TRBD1 (5 bases). Germline values: CDR1 SEHNR, CDR2 FQNEAQ (reference sequence). This CDR3 region has 14 residues. V was pared by 8 bases and J by 2 bases, with 15 bases between.